The present T cell receptor beta chain was sequenced within a study of T cell changes during pregnancy in multiple sclerosis. The data were produced by immunoSEQ multiplex PCR, yet TCRdb's version contains in-frame clones alone and is incomplete. Among tens of thousands of clones listed, roughly 92% were seen once. The CDR3 sequence is 14 residues long. Germline V gene lookup returns CDR1 MNHNS and CDR2 SASEGT. The ends were cut back, 2 bases at V and 3 bases at J, with 11 bases in the middle. V gene TRBV6-1 combines with J gene TRBJ2-7; D is uncertain. The receptor's source is a female donor with multiple sclerosis, enrolled in a pregnancy study. Material: peripheral blood, obtained in the second trimester of pregnancy. The CDR3 DNA reads TGTGCCAGCAGTGAAAGTCTCACAGACTACGAGCAGTACTTC. This gives the protein CASSESLTDYEQYF.